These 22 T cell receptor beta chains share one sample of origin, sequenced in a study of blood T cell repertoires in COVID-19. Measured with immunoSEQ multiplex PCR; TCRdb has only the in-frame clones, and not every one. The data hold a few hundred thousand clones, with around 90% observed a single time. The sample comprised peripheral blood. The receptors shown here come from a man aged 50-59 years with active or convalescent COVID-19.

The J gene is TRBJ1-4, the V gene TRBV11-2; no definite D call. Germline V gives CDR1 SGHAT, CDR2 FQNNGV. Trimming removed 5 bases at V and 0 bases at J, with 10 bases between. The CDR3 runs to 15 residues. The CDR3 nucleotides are TGTGCCAGCAGCCCAGTAGCCGCAACTAATGAAAAACTGTTTTTT. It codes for CASSPVAATNEKLFF.

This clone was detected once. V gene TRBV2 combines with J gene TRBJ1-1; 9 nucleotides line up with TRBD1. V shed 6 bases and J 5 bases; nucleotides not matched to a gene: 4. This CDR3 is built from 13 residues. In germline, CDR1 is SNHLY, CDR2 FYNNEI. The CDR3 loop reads CASRGQGSTEAFF. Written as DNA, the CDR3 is TGTGCCAGCAGGGGACAGGGAAGTACTGAAGCTTTCTTT.

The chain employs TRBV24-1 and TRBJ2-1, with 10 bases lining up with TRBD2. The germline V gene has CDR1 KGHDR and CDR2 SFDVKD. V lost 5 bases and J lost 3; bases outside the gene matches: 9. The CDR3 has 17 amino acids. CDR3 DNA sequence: TGTGCCACCAGTGCTAGCGGGAGCAGGTTCGGCTACAATGAGCAGTTCTTC. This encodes CATSASGSRFGYNEQFF.

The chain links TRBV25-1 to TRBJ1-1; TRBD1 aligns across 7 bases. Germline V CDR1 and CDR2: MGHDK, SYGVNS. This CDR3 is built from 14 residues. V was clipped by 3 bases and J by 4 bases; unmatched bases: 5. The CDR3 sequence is CASSETGRGTEAFF. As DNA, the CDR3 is TGTGCCAGCAGTGAGACAGGGAGAGGCACTGAAGCTTTCTTT.

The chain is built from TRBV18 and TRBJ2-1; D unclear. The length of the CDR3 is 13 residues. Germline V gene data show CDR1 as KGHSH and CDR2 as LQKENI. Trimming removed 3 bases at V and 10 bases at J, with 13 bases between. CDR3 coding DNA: TGTGCCAGCTCACCTCAGACACGAGAGGAGCAGTTCTTC. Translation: CASSPQTREEQFF. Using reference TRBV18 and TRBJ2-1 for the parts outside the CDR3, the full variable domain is NAGVMQNPRHLVRRRGQEARLRCSPMKGHSHVYWYRQLPEEGLKFMVYLQKENIIDESGMPKERFSAEFPKEGPSILRIQQVVRGDSAAYFCASSPQTREEQFFGPGTRLTVL.

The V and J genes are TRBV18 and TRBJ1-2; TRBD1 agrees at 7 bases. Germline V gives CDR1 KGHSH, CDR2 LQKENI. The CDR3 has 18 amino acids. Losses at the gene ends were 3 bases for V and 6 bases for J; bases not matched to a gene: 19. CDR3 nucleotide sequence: TGTGCCAGCTCACCCACTCCCGGACAGATTGGGGACAGCCATGGCTACACCTTC. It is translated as CASSPTPGQIGDSHGYTF.

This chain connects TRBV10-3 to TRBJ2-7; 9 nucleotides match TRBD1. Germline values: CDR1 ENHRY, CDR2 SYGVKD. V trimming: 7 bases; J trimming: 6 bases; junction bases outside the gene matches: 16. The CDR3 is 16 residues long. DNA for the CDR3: TGTGCCATCACTCCGGGGCGGGGACAGGGTAATAGCGAGCAGTACTTC. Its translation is CAITPGRGQGNSEQYF.

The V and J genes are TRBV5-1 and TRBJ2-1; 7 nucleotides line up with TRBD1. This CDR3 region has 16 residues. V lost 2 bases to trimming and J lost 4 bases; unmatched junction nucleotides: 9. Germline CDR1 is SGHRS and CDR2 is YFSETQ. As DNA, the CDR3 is TGCGCCAGCAGCTTCGCCCCGGGGACAGATTACAATGAGCAGTTCTTC. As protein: CASSFAPGTDYNEQFF.

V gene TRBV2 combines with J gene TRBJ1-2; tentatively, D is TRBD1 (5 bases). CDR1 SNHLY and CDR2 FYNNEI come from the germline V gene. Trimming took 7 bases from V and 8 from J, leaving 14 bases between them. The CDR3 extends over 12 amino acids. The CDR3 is CASTTTGGGYTF. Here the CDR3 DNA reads TGTGCCAGCACAACAACAGGCGGAGGCTACACCTTC. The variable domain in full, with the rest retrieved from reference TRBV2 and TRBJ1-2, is EPEVTQTPSHQVTQMGQEVILRCVPISNHLYFYWYRQILGQKVEFLVSFYNNEISEKSEIFDDQFSVERPDGSNFTLKIRSTKLEDSAMYFCASTTTGGGYTFGSGTRLTVV.

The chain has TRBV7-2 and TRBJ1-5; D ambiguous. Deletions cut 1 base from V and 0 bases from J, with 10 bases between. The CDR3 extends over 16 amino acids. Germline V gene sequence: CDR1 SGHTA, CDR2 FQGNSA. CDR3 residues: CASSLEGAYSNQPQHF. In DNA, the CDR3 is TGTGCCAGCAGCTTAGAGGGAGCTTATAGCAATCAGCCCCAGCATTTT.

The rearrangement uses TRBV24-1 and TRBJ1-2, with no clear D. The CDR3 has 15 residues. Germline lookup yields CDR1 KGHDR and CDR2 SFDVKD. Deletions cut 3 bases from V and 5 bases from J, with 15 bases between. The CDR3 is CATSDSGKTGYGYTF. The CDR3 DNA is TGTGCCACCAGTGATAGCGGGAAGACTGGGTATGGCTACACCTTC.

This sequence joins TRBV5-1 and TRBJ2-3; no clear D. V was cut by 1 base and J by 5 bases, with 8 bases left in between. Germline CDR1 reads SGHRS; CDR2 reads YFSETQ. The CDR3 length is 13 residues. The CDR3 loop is CASSLRVRDTQYF. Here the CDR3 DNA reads TGCGCCAGCAGCTTGCGGGTCCGAGATACGCAGTATTTT.

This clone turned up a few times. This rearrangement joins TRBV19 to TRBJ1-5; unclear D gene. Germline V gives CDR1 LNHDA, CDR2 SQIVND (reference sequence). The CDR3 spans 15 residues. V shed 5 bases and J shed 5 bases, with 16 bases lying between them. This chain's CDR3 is CASSAYSEGDQPQHF. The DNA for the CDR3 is TGTGCCAGTAGTGCGTATTCAGAGGGAGATCAGCCCCAGCATTTT.

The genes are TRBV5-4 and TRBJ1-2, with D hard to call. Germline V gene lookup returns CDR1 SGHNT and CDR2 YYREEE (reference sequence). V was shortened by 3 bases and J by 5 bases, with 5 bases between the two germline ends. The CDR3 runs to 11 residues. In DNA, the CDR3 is TGTGCCAGCAGCTGGCTTTATGGCTACACCTTC. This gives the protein CASSWLYGYTF.

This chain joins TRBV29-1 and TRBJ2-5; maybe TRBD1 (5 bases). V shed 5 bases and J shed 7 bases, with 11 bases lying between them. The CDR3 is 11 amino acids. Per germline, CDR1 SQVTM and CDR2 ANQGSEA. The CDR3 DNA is TGCAGCGTTACAAGTCAGGGGACCCAGTACTTC. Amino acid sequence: CSVTSQGTQYF.

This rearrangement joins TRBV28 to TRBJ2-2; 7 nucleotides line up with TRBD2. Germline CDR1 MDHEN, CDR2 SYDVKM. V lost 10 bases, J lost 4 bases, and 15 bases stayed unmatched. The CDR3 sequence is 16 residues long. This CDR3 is CATTGPGGGSTGELFF. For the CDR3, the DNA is TGTGCCACCACGGGCCCGGGAGGCGGTAGCACCGGGGAGCTGTTTTTT.

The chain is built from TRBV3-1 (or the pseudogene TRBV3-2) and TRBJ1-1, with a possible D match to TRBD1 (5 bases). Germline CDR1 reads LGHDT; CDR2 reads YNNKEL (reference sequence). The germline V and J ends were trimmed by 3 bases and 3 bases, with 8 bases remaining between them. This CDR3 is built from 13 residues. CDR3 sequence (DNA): TGTGCCAGCAGCCAGCGGGGGGACACTGAAGCTTTCTTT. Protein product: CASSQRGDTEAFF.

The CDR3 protein is CASRDPGTALGKLFF. For the CDR3, the DNA is TGTGCCAGCAGGGACCCCGGGACAGCGTTGGGAAAACTGTTTTTT. The J gene is TRBJ1-4, the V gene TRBV28; 7 nucleotides match TRBD1. V gave up 6 bases and J gave up 10 bases; unmatched junction bases: 14. The CDR3 spans 15 residues. Germline lookup yields CDR1 MDHEN and CDR2 SYDVKM.

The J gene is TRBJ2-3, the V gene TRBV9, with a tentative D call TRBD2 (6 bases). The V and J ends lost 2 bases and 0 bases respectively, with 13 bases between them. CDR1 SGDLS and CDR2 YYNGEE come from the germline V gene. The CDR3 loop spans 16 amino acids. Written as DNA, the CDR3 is TGTGCCAGCAGCGTCCTTAGCGGCACTAGCACAGATACGCAGTATTTT. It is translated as CASSVLSGTSTDTQYF.

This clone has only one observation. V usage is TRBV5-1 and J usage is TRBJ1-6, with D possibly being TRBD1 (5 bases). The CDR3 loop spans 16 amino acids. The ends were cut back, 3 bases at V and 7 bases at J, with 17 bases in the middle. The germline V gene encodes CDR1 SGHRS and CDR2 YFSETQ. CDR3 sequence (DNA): TGCGCCAGCAGCTGGGCGGCGGGGGGGGTGAATTCACCCCTCCACTTT. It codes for CASSWAAGGVNSPLHF.

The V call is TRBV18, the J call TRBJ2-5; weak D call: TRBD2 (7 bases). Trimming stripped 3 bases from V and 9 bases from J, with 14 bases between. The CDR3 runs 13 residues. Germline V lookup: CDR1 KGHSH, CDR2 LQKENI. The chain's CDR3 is CASSPAAGAAQYF. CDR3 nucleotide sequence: TGTGCCAGCTCACCGGCGGCGGGGGCGGCCCAGTACTTC. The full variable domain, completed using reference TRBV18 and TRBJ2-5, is NAGVMQNPRHLVRRRGQEARLRCSPMKGHSHVYWYRQLPEEGLKFMVYLQKENIIDESGMPKERFSAEFPKEGPSILRIQQVVRGDSAAYFCASSPAAGAAQYFGPGTRLLVL.

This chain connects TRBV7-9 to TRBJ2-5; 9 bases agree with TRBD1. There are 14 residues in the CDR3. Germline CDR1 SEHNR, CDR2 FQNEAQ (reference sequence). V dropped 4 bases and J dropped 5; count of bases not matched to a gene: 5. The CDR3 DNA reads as TGTGCCAGCAGCTCCGGGACAGGGTTCGAGACCCAGTACTTC. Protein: CASSSGTGFETQYF.